Listed below are T cell receptor beta chains from one sample, sequenced in a study of high-grade serous ovarian cancer treatment subgroups. Assay: immunoSEQ multiplex PCR; the TCRdb copy retains only in-frame clones and omits some. The data contain more than 9,500 clones, 88% of them singletons. Material: tumor tissue. All receptors derive from a human donor with high-grade serous ovarian cancer. Each CDR3 is given with its conserved first and last residue. D genes are given only for firm matches. Size tells how often a clone was seen (once, few, many) or the class of an expanded clone, and some rows leave it out.

V	J	D	size	CDR3	DNA
TRBV5-8	TRBJ1-5	-	once	CASSLMGQPQHF	TGTGCCAGCAGCTTAATGGGTCAGCCCCAGCATTTT
TRBV4-3	TRBJ2-3	TRBD2	-	CASSQDGEGTQYF	TGCGCCAGCAGCCAAGATGGGGAGGGTACGCAGTATTTT
TRBV7-9	TRBJ2-7	-	few	CASSPLSGATYEQYF	TGTGCCAGCAGTCCCCTATCCGGGGCAACCTACGAGCAGTACTTC
TRBV7-6	TRBJ2-7	-	-	CASSLSEFGERHF	TGTGCCAGCAGCTTATCGGAGTTCGGGGAGCGACACTTC
TRBV7-2	TRBJ1-2	-	-	CASSLVGVSNYGYTF	TGTGCCAGCAGCTTAGTTGGGGTCAGTAACTATGGCTACACCTTC
TRBV6-6	TRBJ1-5	-	-	CASSYSDLNQPQHF	TGTGCCAGCAGTTACTCAGACCTCAATCAGCCCCAGCATTTT
TRBV25-1	TRBJ1-5	-	-	CASSERRSNQPQHF	TGTGCCAGCAGTGAACGACGGAGCAATCAGCCCCAGCATTTT
TRBV30	TRBJ1-3	TRBD1	-	CAWSTGQLNSGNTIYF	TGTGCCTGGAGCACGGGACAGCTTAACTCTGGAAACACCATATATTTT
TRBV19	TRBJ1-1	-	-	CASRGKLNTEAFF	TGTGCCAGTAGAGGCAAGCTGAACACTGAAGCTTTCTTT
TRBV9	TRBJ2-2	-	once	CASSVAPTGFGELFF	TGTGCCAGCAGCGTAGCTCCTACAGGCTTCGGGGAGCTGTTTTTT
TRBV7-2	TRBJ1-2	-	-	CASSLGGSYGYTF	TGTGCCAGCAGCTTAGGGGGGAGTTATGGCTACACCTTC
TRBV5-6	TRBJ2-5	-	-	CASVSGRRSGTQYF	TGTGCCAGCGTTTCGGGACGGAGGAGTGGGACCCAGTACTTC
TRBV2	TRBJ1-3	-	few	CASLDASSGNTIYF	TGTGCCAGCCTGGACGCCAGCTCTGGAAACACCATATATTTT
TRBV2	TRBJ1-6	TRBD1	-	CASSGQGDNSPLHF	TGTGCCAGCAGCGGACAGGGAGATAATTCACCCCTCCACTTT
TRBV4-3	TRBJ1-2	-	-	CASSQDDTNTVYGYTF	TGCGCCAGCAGCCAAGATGACACAAACACTGTCTATGGCTACACCTTC
TRBV6-5	TRBJ2-2	-	-	CASSYSDRPNTGELFF	TGTGCCAGCAGTTACTCTGACAGGCCGAACACCGGGGAGCTGTTTTTT
TRBV6-1	TRBJ1-2	TRBD1	-	CASSEVTGVNYGYTF	TGTGCCAGCAGTGAAGTCACAGGGGTTAACTATGGCTACACCTTC
TRBV9	TRBJ2-2	-	-	CASSVAVTGELFF	TGTGCCAGCAGCGTCGCCGTAACCGGGGAGCTGTTTTTT
TRBV9	TRBJ2-6	-	once	CASTSQSRGVSGANVLTF	TGTGCCAGCACTAGCCAGAGCAGGGGTGTATCTGGGGCCAACGTCCTGACTTTC
TRBV5-1	TRBJ2-7	TRBD1	-	CASSVSGTGVKYEQYF	TGCGCCAGCAGCGTATCCGGGACAGGGGTCAAGTACGAGCAGTACTTC
TRBV10-2	TRBJ1-5	-	once	CASSERQNQPQHF	TGCGCCAGCAGTGAGCGCCAAAATCAGCCCCAGCATTTT
TRBV13	TRBJ2-3	-	-	CASSLQGGTDTQYF	TGTGCCAGCAGCCTCCAAGGGGGAACGGATACGCAGTATTTT
TRBV30	TRBJ2-5	TRBD2	-	CAWSTGTSGGAGETQYF	TGTGCCTGGAGTACCGGGACTAGCGGGGGGGCGGGAGAGACCCAGTACTTC
TRBV11-1	TRBJ2-5	TRBD1	-	CASSPRTSRGRQETQYF	TGTGCCAGCAGCCCACGGACATCTAGGGGGCGTCAAGAGACCCAGTACTTC
TRBV5-6	TRBJ1-1	TRBD1	-	CASSLFMEDRLNTEAFF	TGTGCCAGCAGCTTATTCATGGAGGACAGGCTGAACACTGAAGCTTTCTTT
TRBV9	TRBJ1-6	-	once	CASSAASYNSPLHF	TGTGCCAGCAGCGCGGCCAGCTATAATTCACCCCTCCACTTT
TRBV9	TRBJ2-4	TRBD2	once	CARTDGRVAKNIQYF	TGTGCCAGAACCGATGGGAGGGTAGCCAAAAACATTCAGTACTTC
TRBV4-2	TRBJ2-5	-	-	CASSLGTAQETQYF	TGTGCCAGCAGCCTCGGGACGGCGCAAGAGACCCAGTACTTC
TRBV27	TRBJ2-7	TRBD1	-	CASSSIDRVKNEQYF	TGTGCCAGCAGCTCTATCGACAGGGTTAAAAACGAGCAGTACTTC
TRBV15	TRBJ1-5	TRBD1	-	CATSRDRGGGGQPQHF	TGTGCCACCAGCAGAGATAGGGGAGGGGGCGGTCAGCCCCAGCATTTT
TRBV5-1	TRBJ2-1	-	-	CASSGLLVAEQFF	TGCGCCAGCAGCGGCCTTCTAGTGGCTGAGCAGTTCTTC
TRBV2	TRBJ1-1	-	-	CASSALGGNTEAFF	TGTGCCAGCAGCGCCTTAGGGGGAAACACTGAAGCTTTCTTT
TRBV2	TRBJ1-1	-	-	CASRARELVNTEAFF	TGTGCCAGCAGAGCCAGGGAGCTCGTGAACACTGAAGCTTTCTTT
TRBV5-5	TRBJ2-1	-	-	CASSSDIYNEQFF	TGTGCCAGCAGCTCGGACATTTACAATGAGCAGTTCTTC
TRBV27	TRBJ2-5	-	-	CASSLYLGETQYF	TGTGCCAGCAGTTTATATCTTGGAGAGACCCAGTACTTC
TRBV5-6	TRBJ2-4	TRBD1	-	CASSFQDRFGIQYF	TGTGCCAGCAGCTTCCAGGACAGGTTCGGCATTCAGTACTTC
TRBV28	TRBJ1-5	-	-	CASRTTGKPQHF	TGTGCCAGCAGGACCACAGGGAAGCCCCAGCATTTT
TRBV6-6	TRBJ1-5	-	-	CATGKFGDSNQPQHF	TGTGCCACAGGGAAGTTTGGGGATAGCAATCAGCCCCAGCATTTT
TRBV4-3	TRBJ2-1	TRBD1	-	CASSQDWTGPYNEQFF	TGCGCCAGCAGCCAAGATTGGACAGGGCCTTACAATGAGCAGTTCTTC
TRBV6-1	TRBJ2-1	-	-	CASSGQSSYNEQFF	TGTGCCAGCAGTGGACAAAGCTCCTACAATGAGCAGTTCTTC
TRBV5-1	TRBJ1-1	-	-	CASSLVAGARDTEAFF	TGCGCCAGCAGCTTGGTGGCAGGGGCCCGGGACACTGAAGCTTTCTTT
TRBV2	TRBJ2-1	TRBD2	once	CASSARGGPYNEQFF	TGTGCCAGCAGTGCCCGGGGGGGCCCTTACAATGAGCAGTTCTTC
TRBV2	TRBJ2-6	-	-	CASSLEQGHSGANVLTF	TGTGCCAGCAGTTTAGAACAGGGACACTCTGGGGCCAACGTCCTGACTTTC
TRBV7-9	TRBJ1-1	-	once	CASSPGTSPMNTEAFF	TGTGCCAGCAGCCCAGGGACATCTCCAATGAACACTGAAGCTTTCTTT
TRBV6-6	TRBJ2-2	-	-	CASSRGGNTGELFF	TGTGCCAGCAGCCGGGGAGGCAACACCGGGGAGCTGTTTTTT
TRBV30	TRBJ1-5	-	-	CAWSWTGYNQPQHF	TGTGCCTGGAGTTGGACCGGGTACAATCAGCCCCAGCATTTT
TRBV7-9	TRBJ2-3	TRBD2	-	CASSSAPAGVITDTQYF	TGTGCCAGCAGCTCCGCACCAGCGGGGGTAATCACAGATACGCAGTATTTT
TRBV5-1	TRBJ2-2	TRBD1	-	CASSLGTGGTGELFF	TGCGCCAGCAGCCTCGGGACAGGAGGGACCGGGGAGCTGTTTTTT
TRBV2	TRBJ2-4	TRBD1	-	CASSEPKGGRDIQYF	TGTGCCAGCAGTGAGCCAAAAGGGGGCAGAGACATTCAGTACTTC
TRBV5-1	TRBJ2-3	-	-	CASSLDTQYF	TGCGCCAGCAGCTTGGATACGCAGTATTTT